The entry below describes one T cell receptor (beta chain). Its antigen remains unidentified. This CDR3 has 15 residues. The germline gives CDR1 MNHNY, CDR2 SVGAGI (reference sequence). A second PCR of roughly 7 to 11 cycles used a sample-barcoded 5' primer and a J-beta primer mix. TCRdb reanalysed the 5' RACE reads using MiXCR and keeps one entry per CDR3 protein. The sample has 910,000 or so distinct CDR3 sequences; just over 50% are singletons. This sample was included in a study of blood T cells in healthy people across ages. Study-wide findings and caveats: Measured against age, TCR beta diversity per million T cells decreased in a roughly linear manner. Among long-lived donors, naive CD4+ cells were more numerous and diversity higher than in aged donors.

The receptor was derived from a woman aged 60 to 75 in good health. The chain carries TRBV6-6 and TRBJ2-7; maybe TRBD2 (6 bases). The J call is in doubt because the DNA end fits TRBJ2-5 better. The sequencing sample was made of blood. The CDR3 region has the DNA TGTGCCAGCAGCTTGGATGGGAGGCCCTGGGAGACCCAGTACTTC. It specifies CASSLDGRPWETQYF.